The present T cell receptor beta chain was sequenced within a study of control samples from healthy donors and cancer patients. Only in-frame clones appear in the TCRdb table, and some are missing; sequencing was by immunoSEQ multiplex PCR. The sample consists of tens of thousands of clones, 70% to 90% of them appearing once. The V and J ends lost 2 bases and 4 bases respectively, with 12 bases between them. CDR3 length: 15 amino acids. Germline V CDR1 and CDR2: KGHSH, LQKENI. This clone was detected a few times. Input material: PBMCs. This clonotype originated in a woman in her fifties or sixties with lung cancer. The V gene is TRBV18, the J gene TRBJ1-5; D is possibly TRBD1 (5 bases). The CDR3 is CASSPVRRENQPQHF. CDR3 nucleotide sequence: TGTGCCAGCTCACCAGTACGCAGGGAAAATCAGCCCCAGCATTTT.